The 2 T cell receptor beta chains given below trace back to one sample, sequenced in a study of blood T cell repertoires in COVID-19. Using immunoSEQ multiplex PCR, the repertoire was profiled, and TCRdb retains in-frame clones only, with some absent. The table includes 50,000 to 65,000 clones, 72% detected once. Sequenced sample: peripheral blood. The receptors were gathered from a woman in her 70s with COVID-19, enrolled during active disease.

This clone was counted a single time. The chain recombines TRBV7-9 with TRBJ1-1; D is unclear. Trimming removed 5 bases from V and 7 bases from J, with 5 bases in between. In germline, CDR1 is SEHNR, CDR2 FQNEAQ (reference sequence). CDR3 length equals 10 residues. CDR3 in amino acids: CASSAYEAFF. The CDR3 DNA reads TGTGCCAGCAGCGCCTATGAAGCTTTCTTT.

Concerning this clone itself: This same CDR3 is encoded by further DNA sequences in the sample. The CDR3 sequence is CASSFKQGANEKLFF. The CDR3 region has the DNA TGCGCCAGCAGCTTTAAACAGGGGGCAAATGAAAAACTGTTTTTT. The chain combines TRBV5-1 with TRBJ1-4; 9 bases agree with TRBD1. Germline V gives CDR1 SGHRS, CDR2 YFSETQ. This CDR3 comprises 15 residues. V was pared by 2 bases and J by 5 bases, with 4 bases of the junction left unmatched.